The clone carrying this T cell receptor beta chain was recorded a few times. No antigen is known for it. The patients chosen for sequencing had shown expansion of CD8+CD57+ cells (detected by flow cytometry). Blood was sampled before the patients had received any therapy. The data belong to a study of CD8+CD57+ T cells in acquired aplastic anemia. Regarding the study as a whole: In common between the patients and the controls were around 29 CD8+ CDR3 sequences. Levels of CD8+ Simpson's diversity were not significantly distinct in patients versus controls.

It was genomic DNA that served as the template for profiling TCR beta VDJ and CDR3. TCRdb fed the reads into MiXCR, producing one record per CDR3 protein. The profile shows approximately 180,000 distinct CDR3 sequences, more than 45% of them singletons. The sample taken for sequencing was sorted CD4+, CD8+, or CD8+CD57+ T cells (not recorded which) from PBMCs. The clonotype was recovered from a human donor with aplastic anemia.

Here the CDR3 DNA reads TGTGCCAGCAGTTACGGGGCAGGAGTCTCTGGGGCCAACGTCCTGACTTTC. Its protein is CASSYGAGVSGANVLTF. The V and J genes are TRBV6-5 and TRBJ2-6, with D possibly matching TRBD1 (5 bases). The CDR3 covers 17 residues. Between the trimmed V and J ends, which lost 2 bases and 0 bases, there was a span of 11 bases. The V gene's germline CDR1 is MNHEY and CDR2 SVGAGI.